Below are 22 T cell receptor beta chains sequenced from a single sample in a study of T cell responses to AZD1222 COVID-19 vaccine. TCRdb's table, derived via immunoSEQ multiplex PCR, lists solely in-frame clones and lacks some. The table shows 50,000 to 65,000 clones, with less than 90% occurring only once. The source material was peripheral blood, sampled 28 days after the second AZD1222 dose. The source of these receptors is an adult who received the AZD1222 COVID-19 vaccine.

The rearrangement uses TRBV10-3 and TRBJ2-7; D is uncertain. Between the trimmed V and J ends, which lost 0 bases and 0 bases, there was a span of 6 bases. This CDR3 has 14 residues. Per germline, CDR1 ENHRY and CDR2 SYGVKD. The CDR3 region is CAISESETSYEQYF. The CDR3 nucleotides are TGTGCCATCAGTGAGTCGGAAACCTCCTACGAGCAGTACTTC.

The chain is built from TRBV2 and TRBJ1-1; weak D call: TRBD1 (6 bases). The CDR3 runs 14 residues. Trimming cost V 4 bases and J 4 bases, with 13 bases left between them. CDR1 and CDR2 from the germline V gene are SNHLY and FYNNEI. CDR3 sequence: CASSVDRFITEAFF. CDR3 nucleotides: TGTGCCAGCAGTGTAGACAGGTTCATCACTGAAGCTTTCTTT.

V is TRBV7-2 and J is TRBJ2-2; TRBD1 agrees at 9 bases. The J segment lost 1 base and the V segment lost 5 bases, leaving 8 bases of the junction unmatched. CDR1 SGHTA and CDR2 FQGNSA come from the germline V gene. The CDR3 contains 17 residues. The CDR3 nucleotides are TGTGCCAGCAGCCCGCTACCGGGACAGGGGAACACCGGGGAGCTGTTTTTT. This sequence encodes CASSPLPGQGNTGELFF.

This clone was seen only once. The chain employs TRBV7-2 and TRBJ1-5; 8 positions match TRBD1. The CDR3 runs to 16 residues. The V gene end was trimmed by 1 base and the J gene end by 5 bases; junction bases not matched to a gene: 7. The germline CDR1 and CDR2 sequences are SGHTA and FQGNSA. CDR3 residues: CASSLVGTGRDQPQHF. CDR3 in DNA: TGTGCCAGCAGCTTAGTTGGGACAGGCCGGGATCAGCCCCAGCATTTT.

This rearrangement joins TRBV7-2 to TRBJ2-1; 10 bases are a match to TRBD2. Germline CDR1 SGHTA, CDR2 FQGNSA. Unmatched junction bases numbered 5, after V lost 4 bases and J lost 2 bases. There are 16 residues in the CDR3. This CDR3 reads CASSSQAGGTYNEQFF. The CDR3 DNA follows: TGTGCCAGCAGCTCCCAAGCGGGGGGGACCTACAATGAGCAGTTCTTC.

The genes are TRBV18 and TRBJ1-1; 8 positions agree with TRBD1. The germline CDR1 and CDR2 sequences are KGHSH and LQKENI. The CDR3 sequence is 15 residues long. V shed 3 bases and J 1 base; nucleotides not matched to a gene: 4. This CDR3 reads CASSPRQGTNTEAFF. In DNA form, the CDR3 reads TGTGCCAGCTCACCCCGACAGGGGACGAACACTGAAGCTTTCTTT.

This chain links TRBV24-1 with TRBJ2-1; D perhaps matches TRBD2 (6 bases). Trimming shortened V by 5 bases and J by 3 bases, and 13 bases separated the two germline ends. The V gene's germline CDR1 is KGHDR and CDR2 SFDVKD. The CDR3 consists of 15 residues. Here the CDR3 DNA reads TGTGCCACCAGTGTCCCGCGGGGTGGCTACAATGAGCAGTTCTTC. Translating it yields CATSVPRGGYNEQFF.

The chain combines TRBV7-2 with TRBJ1-2; maybe TRBD1 (5 bases). The CDR3 is 15 amino acids. The V gene's germline CDR1 is SGHTA and CDR2 FQGNSA. V was trimmed by 3 bases and J by 0 bases, leaving 11 bases between them. This CDR3 is CASSFGALANYGYTF. The CDR3 DNA sequence: TGTGCCAGCAGCTTCGGGGCTCTAGCTAACTATGGCTACACCTTC.

V usage is TRBV9 and J usage is TRBJ2-1; TRBD2 aligns across 9 bases. V was clipped by 1 base and J by 5 bases; unmatched bases: 1. The germline gives CDR1 SGDLS, CDR2 YYNGEE. CDR3 length equals 14 residues. The CDR3 DNA sequence: TGTGCCAGCAGCGTAAGACTAGCGGACAATGAGCAGTTCTTC. Its protein product is CASSVRLADNEQFF. Drawing the rest from reference TRBV9 and TRBJ2-1, the complete variable domain is DSGVTQTPKHLITATGQRVTLRCSPRSGDLSVYWYQQSLDQGLQFLIQYYNGEERAKGNILERFSAQQFPDLHSELNLSSLELGDSALYFCASSVRLADNEQFFGPGTRLTVL.

The chain combines TRBV6-5 with TRBJ2-3; possible D gene TRBD1, 5 bases. Trimming pared 11 bases from V and 6 bases from J, leaving 18 bases between. The CDR3 is 13 amino acids. The germline V gene encodes CDR1 MNHEY and CDR2 SVGAGI. The chain's CDR3 is CACKRTPRDTQYF. CDR3 DNA: TGTGCCTGCAAACGGACACCGCGCGATACGCAGTATTTT.

The V call is TRBV25-1, the J call TRBJ1-2; 11 nucleotides match TRBD1. Germline assignment: CDR1 MGHDK and CDR2 SYGVNS. Trimming at V came to 4 bases and at J to 7 bases, leaving 5 bases not matched to a gene. The CDR3 has 14 residues. The CDR3 sequence is CASSADRGLSGYTF. CDR3 nucleotides: TGTGCCAGCAGTGCGGACAGGGGGCTAAGTGGCTACACCTTC.

The chain recombines TRBV2 with TRBJ1-1; D remains ambiguous. The length of the CDR3 is 14 residues. CDR1 SNHLY and CDR2 FYNNEI come from the germline V gene. V dropped 8 bases and J dropped 1 base, with 14 bases sitting between them. The CDR3 here is CASGLYEQNTEAFF. For the CDR3, the DNA is TGTGCCAGCGGTCTTTATGAACAGAACACTGAAGCTTTCTTT.

The chain carries TRBV3-1 (or the pseudogene TRBV3-2) and TRBJ2-7, with 8 bases lining up with TRBD2. The CDR3 covers 14 residues. Germline V CDR1 and CDR2: LGHDT, YNNKEL (reference sequence). The V and J ends lost 2 bases and 6 bases, in that order; junction bases with no gene match: 6. The CDR3 coding sequence is TGTGCCAGCAGCCAATCTACTAGCGGCTCCGAGCAGTACTTC. Residues: CASSQSTSGSEQYF.

This sequence joins TRBV7-6 and TRBJ1-5; D not certain. Germline V gene sequence: CDR1 SGHVS, CDR2 FNYEAQ. The length of the CDR3 is 15 residues. Trimming took 1 base from V and 4 from J, leaving 11 bases between them. The DNA of the CDR3 is TGTGCCAGCAGCTTAGGGGCCAATGGAAATCAGCCCCAGCATTTT. Translation gives CASSLGANGNQPQHF.

This chain connects TRBV6-5 to TRBJ1-5; D uncertain. Germline V gene data show CDR1 as MNHEY and CDR2 as SVGAGI. This CDR3 is 12 amino acids long. Trimming took 6 bases from V and 6 from J, leaving 9 bases between them. CDR3 loop: CASSQWGQPQHF. The CDR3 nucleotides read TGTGCCAGCAGCCAATGGGGTCAGCCCCAGCATTTT.

The rearrangement joins TRBV12-3 or TRBV12-4 to TRBJ1-5; no reliable D call. CDR3 length: 12 residues. V dropped 6 bases and J dropped 7 bases, with 10 bases sitting between them. The CDR3 protein is CASRKGVQPQHF. CDR3 bases: TGTGCCAGCAGAAAGGGCGTGCAGCCCCAGCATTTT.

V gene TRBV19 combines with J gene TRBJ2-7, with 11 bases lining up with TRBD2. V was clipped by 5 bases and J by 5 bases; unmatched bases: 8. Germline-derived CDR1 and CDR2 are LNHDA and SQIVND (reference sequence). CDR3 length: 15 amino acids. This chain's CDR3 is CASSLLAGGGDEQYF. The CDR3 nucleotides read TGTGCCAGTAGTCTGCTAGCGGGAGGAGGTGACGAGCAGTACTTC. Full variable domain (outside the CDR3, taken from reference TRBV19 and TRBJ2-7): DGGITQSPKYLFRKEGQNVTLSCEQNLNHDAMYWYRQDPGQGLRLIYYSQIVNDFQKGDIAEGYSVSREKKESFPLTVTSAQKNPTAFYLCASSLLAGGGDEQYFGPGTRLTVT.

The rearrangement uses TRBV30 and TRBJ2-2; the D gene could be TRBD1 or TRBD2 (5 bases each). V gave up 1 base and J gave up 0 bases, with 12 bases separating them. The CDR3 has 16 residues. The V gene's germline CDR1 is GTSNPN and CDR2 SVGIG (reference sequence). For the CDR3, the DNA is TGTGCCTGGAGTGCCCTCGGGGCAGCGAACACCGGGGAGCTGTTTTTT. It is translated as CAWSALGAANTGELFF.

In DNA form, the CDR3 reads TGTGCCAGCAGTAGGACAGGGTTGTCAGATACGCAGTATTTT. It encodes CASSRTGLSDTQYF. J is TRBJ2-3 and V is TRBV6-5; 8 nucleotides line up with TRBD1. This CDR3 has 14 residues. CDR1 MNHEY and CDR2 SVGAGI come from the germline V gene. The V and J ends lost 5 bases and 4 bases, in that order; junction bases with no gene match: 5.

V and J are TRBV14 and TRBJ1-3, with D perhaps matching TRBD1 (6 bases). The CDR3 is made up of 19 amino acids. The V gene's germline CDR1 is SGHDN and CDR2 FVKESK. V lost 3 bases to trimming and J lost 0 bases, with 21 bases between them. CDR3 nucleotides: TGTGCCAGCAGCCATCCCGAGGGGGGCAGGAGAGGCTCTGGAAACACCATATATTTT. This codes for CASSHPEGGRRGSGNTIYF.

This clone was found once. This chain links TRBV7-6 with TRBJ1-5, with D perhaps TRBD1 (5 bases). This CDR3 has 13 amino acids. Germline CDR1 SGHVS, CDR2 FNYEAQ. With 6 bases removed from V and 7 bases from J, the gap between germline ends came to 13 bases. CDR3 protein: CASSRDFGQPQHF. The CDR3 region has the DNA TGTGCCAGCAGTAGGGACTTTGGACAGCCCCAGCATTTT.

The gene calls are TRBV7-2 and TRBJ2-1; the D call may be TRBD1 or TRBD2 (5 bases each). CDR1 and CDR2 from the germline V gene are SGHTA and FQGNSA. This CDR3 has 12 residues. V was clipped by 5 bases and J by 15 bases, with 17 bases between them. The CDR3 region is CASSPGTLNPFF. In DNA, the CDR3 is TGTGCCAGCAGCCCAGGGACCCTAAACCCGTTCTTC.